The TCR beta chain under discussion was sequenced for a study of long-term antiretroviral therapy in people with HIV (dated by TCRdb to the early 2020s). For the study in its entirety: Collection of the earliest samples took place about a decade ahead of the 2015 WHO recommendation for immediate ART, at a time when ART was typically delayed until CD4 counts fell. A total of 150 to 200 cryopreserved PBMC samples came from 25 to 30 adults with confirmed HIV infection and were collected serially over a mean of roughly 6 years (range 1-12). Of the approximately 32 participants with HIV, 10 to 11 were female. A retrospective serial study tested whether changes in peripheral blood TRB repertoire composition and diversity were associated with ART initiation and durable HIV suppression. No cross-contamination during QIAcube processing turned up in test extractions that ran a monoclonal T-cell line alongside 33 polyclonal samples. What the authors observed across the whole study: Inferences about post-ART repertoire changes were limited because no data were available on ART adherence, viral resistance or therapy changes. Compared with controls, HIV repertoires had narrower CDR3 length ranges, and the network structure pointed to an antigen-experienced repertoire that shifted only slightly toward naive after ART. Because pre-ART samples had limited cell numbers, unsorted PBMC were profiled rather than sorted CD4+ and CD8+ T cells. The repertoire was dominated across all time points by expanded TRB clones identified before ART initiation, although this dominance was seen to fluctuate and to decrease in many PLHIV after ART. Limited PBMC availability meant only the TCR beta chain was sequenced, without alpha chain pairing. The samples span the years 2004 to 2017, and the ART regimens used at that time may not be as effective as current regimens. Starting ART was linked to a significant rise in TRB diversity, yet even after long-term ART the diversity remained significantly lower than in transplant donor controls.

Sequencing of the TRB variable region was done with the immunoSEQ hsTCRB v3.0 assay at survey level resolution. TRB sequencing targeted a depth of about 35,000-50,000 T-cell genomes per sample. An Illumina MiSeq with a v3 150-cycle kit was used to sequence the pooled TRB libraries. In the authors' own workflow: Repertoire analysis was run in R within a reproducible Nextflow workflow that covered QC, data transformation and analysis. Custom analyses were implemented in LymphoSeq2, an R package for AIRR-Seq data exploration. A handful of samples that produced fewer than 5000 total TRB sequences were removed, so 188 HIV repertoires were analyzed. Of the approximately 190 retained HIV repertoires, almost 60 were collected before and roughly 130 after ART initiation. Repertoires were downsampled to 5000 TRB nucleotide sequences, with summary statistics averaged over 100 downsampling iterations. Only TRB sequences with CDR3 regions of at least seven amino acids were retained for analysis. Diversity was measured with a Shannon entropy-derived clonality score and the Gini coefficient. In repertoire networks, the top 5000 CDR3 amino acid sequences were linked whenever an edit distance of one separated two sequences. For TRB CDR3 amino acid sequences, GLIPH2 was used to predict antigen specificity groups and MHC restriction. Known CMV, EBV, HIV or tissue antigen associations were flagged by matching CDR3 amino acid sequences against VDJdb and McPAS-TCR. Pre-ART, post-ART and control groups were compared with Wilcoxon signed-rank tests and Holm-Bonferroni correction. TCRdb took this table from immuneACCESS and kept in-frame rearrangements with V and J called. Such tables lack part of the clones; where checked against another copy, unresolved V genes explain under half of the gap, and the rest is unexplained. Clonal size and the V and J genes are those of that table, whereas D and trimming came from the DNA. The sample records 20,000 to 25,000 clones, roughly 91% of which are singletons. 3.5% of the sample is held by the ten biggest clonotypes.

Inclusion was restricted to participants for whom at least one PBMC sample before ART initiation and at least two post-ART samples were available. Every participant with HIV received treatment in the United States of America. Before DNA extraction, cryopreserved samples of about 0.9-11 million PBMC were thawed and then washed. At the time of the earliest PBMC sample, participants with HIV were aged between roughly 23 and 60 years. PBMC samples from each participant spanned 1-4 timepoints before ART initiation and 2-8 timepoints after ART initiation, with a median of 7 samples. For every participant, serial HIV viral load, CD4+ T-cell count, ART history and demographic data were obtained. A Qiagen kit on a QIAcube was used to extract genomic DNA from unsorted PBMC, with samples processed in batches of 12. A word on this clone: The antigen it recognizes is unknown. No base quality values were provided; no much bigger clone lies one nucleotide off.

V is cut by 3 bases and J by 4 bases, and the space between the germline ends is 15 bases. Reading the germline V gene gives CDR1 SGHTA and CDR2 FQGTGA. Spanning cysteine to phenylalanine, the CDR3 consists of 15 amino acids. Left in the record is the CDR3 DNA by itself, 45 bases read in frame from the first base. Sequencing used unsorted PBMCs, obtained 2.3 years after starting antiretroviral therapy. The TCR originated in a man aged 60 to 75 with HIV. The sequence links TRBV7-3 to TRBJ2-5; a weak D assignment points to TRBD2 (6 bases agree). This receptor carries the CDR3 CASSFGGTLGETQYF. The DNA reads as follows: TGTGCCAGCAGCTTTGGCGGGACGCTAGGAGAGACCCAGTACTTC.